The clone carrying this TCR beta chain was recorded many times. According to the study, TCR beta libraries were built with iRepertoire HTBI primers and CDR3-region Arm-PCR. One entry per CDR3 protein, called by TCRdb with MiXCR from the multiplex PCR reads. The sample has hundreds of thousands of distinct CDR3 sequences, roughly 13% seen once. These data belong to a study of regulatory T cells in long-lasting Graves disease. CDR1 and CDR2 (germline): SQVTM, ANQGSEA. The CDR3 is made up of 15 amino acids. V trimming: 6 bases; J trimming: 4 bases; junction bases outside the gene matches: 11. Time point of the sample: newly diagnosed GD, antithyroid drugs for less than 3 months. Extracted RNA from PBMCs served as the source of the TCR library. Blood from the periphery, approximately 10 milliliters in all, was drawn into EDTA tubes. This sample was shared with a second study, whose subject was T cells in Graves' hyperthyroidism and ophthalmopathy. That investigation notes: Patients were excluded because of uncontrolled infection, other autoimmune disease, pregnancy or lactation.

The receptor was derived from a man aged 30 to 45 with Graves disease. This specimen consisted of peripheral blood mononuclear cells (PBMCs), obtained at new diagnosis, from a patient treated with antithyroid drugs. The J gene is TRBJ2-1, the V gene TRBV29-1, with 8 bases fitting TRBD2. The CDR3 region has the DNA TGCAGCGTCGCCCGACTAGCGTGGAATTACAATGAGCAGTTCTTC. Encoded protein: CSVARLAWNYNEQFF.